This is a list of T cell receptor beta chains from one sample in a study of blood T cell repertoires in COVID-19. Sequencing was performed with immunoSEQ multiplex PCR; in TCRdb, only in-frame clones are kept and a portion is missing. The repertoire consists of about 130,000 clones, with roughly 80% occurring once and the leading ten covering 9.2%. The sample taken for sequencing was PBMCs or T cells enriched from blood (not recorded which). The receptors were sampled from a man over 45 who had recovered from COVID-19. Both conserved end residues are part of each CDR3. D genes are given only for firm matches. For some rows the clone size is stated as once, few or many, or as a class when expanded; others skip it.

V gene	J gene	clone size	D gene	CDR3 protein	CDR3 DNA
TRBV12-3/TRBV12-4	TRBJ1-6	NA	NA	CASSFSVPSPLHF	TGTGCCAGCAGTTTTTCCGTCCCTTCACCCCTCCACTTT
TRBV5-5	TRBJ1-5	few	TRBD1	CASSNGQGRNQPQHF	TGTGCCAGCAGCAATGGACAGGGGCGCAATCAGCCCCAGCATTTT
TRBV10-3	TRBJ2-1	NA	TRBD2	CAISDPGTSGGASRPYNEQFF	TGTGCCATCAGTGACCCCGGGACTAGCGGGGGGGCCTCTCGCCCCTACAATGAGCAGTTCTTC
TRBV11-2	TRBJ1-5	NA	TRBD1	CASSPGTDSNQPQHF	TGTGCCAGCAGTCCCGGGACAGATAGCAATCAGCCCCAGCATTTT
TRBV20-1	TRBJ1-5	NA	NA	CSASDRQQPQHF	TGCAGTGCTAGTGATCGTCAGCAGCCCCAGCATTTT
TRBV5-4	TRBJ2-5	NA	TRBD2	CASSLASGRGQETQYF	TGTGCCAGCAGCTTGGCCTCCGGGCGGGGGCAAGAGACCCAGTACTTC
TRBV1	TRBJ1-1	few	NA	CTSSQGHPGQGATEAFF	TGCACCAGCAGCCAAGGGCACCCGGGACAGGGGGCCACTGAAGCTTTCTTT
TRBV28	TRBJ2-2	NA	NA	CASSLQGSNTGELFF	TGTGCCAGCAGTTTACAGGGGTCGAACACCGGGGAGCTGTTTTTT
TRBV5-4	TRBJ2-1	NA	NA	CASSSTSNEQFF	TGTGCCAGCAGCTCTACTAGCAATGAGCAGTTCTTC
TRBV30	TRBJ1-4	NA	NA	CASWQEVNEKLFF	TGTGCCTCGTGGCAGGAGGTTAATGAAAAACTGTTTTTT
TRBV6-4	TRBJ2-5	NA	TRBD2	CASWGGQETQYF	TGTGCCAGCTGGGGGGGGCAAGAGACCCAGTACTTC
TRBV6-4	TRBJ1-1	once	TRBD1	CASSEGTGSTEAFF	TGTGCCAGCAGTGAAGGGACAGGGTCCACTGAAGCTTTCTTT
TRBV30	TRBJ1-6	NA	NA	CAWSALGGNSPLHF	TGTGCCTGGAGTGCCTTAGGGGGTAACTCACCCCTCCACTTT
TRBV5-4	TRBJ2-5	NA	TRBD2	CASSFWGLASETQYF	TGTGCCAGCAGCTTCTGGGGACTAGCTTCAGAGACCCAGTACTTC
TRBV4-3	TRBJ1-6	NA	NA	CASSLSPGDNSPLHF	TGCGCCAGCAGCCTAAGTCCCGGAGATAATTCACCCCTCCACTTT
TRBV5-1	TRBJ2-5	NA	NA	CASSLGAGETQYF	TGCGCCAGCAGCTTGGGGGCTGGAGAGACCCAGTACTTC
TRBV18	TRBJ1-1	NA	NA	CASSPPAFTEAFF	TGTGCCAGCTCACCACCAGCCTTCACTGAAGCTTTCTTT
TRBV7-2	TRBJ2-7	NA	NA	CASSSRGGATSYEQYF	TGTGCCAGCAGCTCCCGTGGCGGGGCTACCTCCTACGAGCAGTACTTC
TRBV7-9	TRBJ1-1	NA	TRBD1	CASSLALTGLPEAFF	TGTGCCAGCAGCTTAGCCTTGACAGGGCTCCCTGAAGCTTTCTTT
TRBV11-3	TRBJ1-3	NA	TRBD1	CASSLKPDRVAGNTIYF	TGTGCCAGCAGCTTAAAACCTGACAGGGTGGCTGGAAACACCATATATTTT
TRBV5-1	TRBJ1-2	NA	TRBD1	CASSLLTGGPRTNYTF	TGCGCCAGCAGCTTGCTGACAGGGGGCCCGAGGACTAACTACACCTTC
TRBV6-2/TRBV6-3	TRBJ2-3	NA	TRBD1	CASSPDRGCCTDTQYF	TGTGCCAGCAGCCCGGACAGGGGGTGTTGTACAGATACGCAGTATTTT
TRBV3-1/TRBV3-2	TRBJ2-2	once	NA	CASRNRLPGELFF	TGTGCCAGCAGAAACAGGTTACCCGGGGAGCTGTTTTTT
TRBV7-2	TRBJ2-5	NA	NA	CASSLRQQETQYF	TGTGCCAGCAGCTTAAGACAGCAAGAGACCCAGTACTTC
TRBV27	TRBJ2-4	NA	TRBD2	CASSSLAGGPKNIQYF	TGTGCCAGCAGTTCGCTAGCGGGGGGGCCCAAAAACATTCAGTACTTC